This note documents a single TCR beta chain sequence. The antigen remains undetermined. This sample stems from a study of shared clonotypes between healthy human individuals. Study findings and constraints: Sampling included only blood; tissue repertoires likely differ.

This CDR3 spans 17 amino acids. The V gene end was trimmed by 5 bases and the J gene end by 0 bases; junction bases not matched to a gene: 4. CDR1 SGHTA and CDR2 FQGNSA come from the germline V gene. Every subset had its genomic DNA shared out evenly among several immunoSEQ plates. Generated by immunoSEQ multiplex PCR, the TCRdb table keeps only in-frame clones and is missing some. Here the sample spans 450,000 to 500,000 clones, around four fifths being singletons. The source is a woman aged 40 to 50 in good health. Some clones in this sample may be carry-over from other donors' samples. Input material: PBMCs. The rearrangement joins TRBV7-2 to TRBJ2-2, with 12 bases fitting TRBD2. CDR3 amino acids: CASSRRLAGANTGELFF. The DNA for the CDR3 is TGTGCCAGCAGCCGAAGACTAGCGGGAGCGAACACCGGGGAGCTGTTTTTT.